This T cell receptor beta chain was obtained from a study of metastatic and nonmetastatic thyroid tumors. In the study overall: Across blood and tumor or nodule tissue, repertoires from malignant and benign thyroid patients were compared with one another.

No treatment had been given to any patient before thyroid surgery. The ends lost 7 bases at V and 8 bases at J; junction bases unmatched: 12. The CDR3 length is 16 residues. Per the study methods: The study built a papillary thyroid cancer distant-metastasis classifier from CDR3 differences across clinicopathological groups. From the PCR reads, TCRdb re-called clones with MiXCR. TCRdb, not the authors, supplied the V and J calls. Of thousands of clones listed, around 34% are singletons. Sequencing input: adjacent normal tissue. J is TRBJ2-1 and V is TRBV12-3 or TRBV12-4, with 12 bases fitting TRBD1. The sequence was collected from a female donor with papillary thyroid cancer or a benign thyroid nodule (not recorded which). Some clones in this sample may be carry-over from other donors' samples. CDR3 bases: TGTGCCAGCATCCCCGGGACAGGGGGCGCAGACGATGAGCAGTTCTTC. The encoded protein is CASIPGTGGADDEQFF.